This T cell receptor delta chain was sequenced in a study of gamma-delta T cells after stem cell transplantation. The CDR3 sequence is 19 residues long. Germline CDR1 is GEAIGNYY and CDR2 is EKD. TCRdb reanalysed the RT-PCR reads with CATT. The sample lists 15,000 to 18,000 delta-chain clones; over 8% were seen once. To note about this clone: An end of the junction does not agree with germline; a read error may underlie this.

The chain couples TRDV2 to TRDJ1; 7 bases agree with TRDD3. Sequences were obtained from gamma-delta T cells. The clonotype originates from a human donor. It is not recorded whose cells these are; they may come from a transplant donor. CDR3 DNA: TGTGCCTGTGACCCCGTTTCAGTGGGGGACCCGTCGTACACCGATAACCTCATCTTT. It translates to CACDPVSVGDPSYTDNLIF.